This note documents a single T cell receptor (beta chain) sequence. Antigen unknown. The sample originates from a study of CD8 T cells in ankylosing spondylitis. TCRdb reprocessed the 5' RACE reads with MiXCR, giving one entry per CDR3 protein. The table lists roughly 40,000 distinct CDR3 sequences, approximately 9.9% of them singletons, with 1.3% to 1.5% in the top ten. Study-wide results and caveats: What appeared characteristic of ankylosing spondylitis blood was a TCR beta motif of eight highly homologous variants. Existing reports had already noted some motif variants in reactive arthritis synovial fluid and blood.

Sequencing was carried out using blood, either unsorted or a sorted T cell fraction (not recorded which). This clonotype originated in a male donor with ankylosing spondylitis or in good health (not recorded which).

As DNA, the CDR3 is TGTGCCAGCTCACCAGCGCTTCTGGCAGGGGACTCCTACGAGCAGTACTTC. The encoded protein is CASSPALLAGDSYEQYF. The chain uses TRBV18 and TRBJ2-7, with D possibly being TRBD1 (6 bases). The CDR3 runs 17 residues. Germline V lookup: CDR1 KGHSH, CDR2 LQKENI. V lost 2 bases and J 0 bases, leaving 17 bases between the germline ends.